Detailed here is one T cell receptor beta chain. The data stem from a study of OX40 agonist ivuxolimab in advanced cancers. CDR3 length equals 13 residues. CDR1 and CDR2 (germline): MGHRA, YSYEKL. The V segment lost 2 bases and the J segment 6 bases; nucleotides outside the gene matches: 4. Profiling relied on immunoSEQ multiplex PCR, and the TCRdb table lists in-frame clones only, not all of them. The sample lists around 17,000 clones, 65% to 90% occurring once. The chain uses TRBV4-1 and TRBJ2-7, with 7 bases that match TRBD1. The sample here was CD4+ or CD8+ T cells sorted from blood, taken in a trial of the OX40 agonist ivuxolimab. The clonotype originates from an adult with an advanced solid tumor such as melanoma, head and neck, liver or kidney cancer. CDR3 sequence: CASSQIGGGEQYF. The CDR3 coding sequence is TGCGCCAGCAGCCAAATAGGGGGCGGCGAGCAGTACTTC.